Listed below are T cell receptor beta chains from one sample, sequenced in a study of blood T cell repertoires in COVID-19. Assay: immunoSEQ multiplex PCR; the TCRdb copy retains only in-frame clones and omits some. Found here are tens of thousands of clones, around 83% of them singletons; the top ten hold about 4.1%. The sequencing input was peripheral blood. The receptor source for this set is an elderly man with active COVID-19. CDR3s include the opening cysteine and the closing phenylalanine or tryptophan. The order of the fields is clone size, V gene, J gene, D gene, CDR3 DNA, CDR3 protein. D genes are given only for firm matches. Only some rows state a clone size, as once, few, many or a class for expanded clones.

clone size: -; V gene: TRBV6-5; J gene: TRBJ2-5; D gene: TRBD1; CDR3 DNA: TGTGCCAGCAGGCAGACAGGGAACGTGGAGACCCAGTACTTC; CDR3 protein: CASRQTGNVETQYF
clone size: once; V gene: TRBV6-5; J gene: TRBJ2-3; D gene: TRBD1; CDR3 DNA: TGTGCCAGCCGCCAGACAGGGAACACAGATACGCAGTATTTT; CDR3 protein: CASRQTGNTDTQYF
clone size: once; V gene: TRBV19; J gene: TRBJ2-3; D gene: -; CDR3 DNA: TGTGCCAGCGGGACTAGCACAGATACGCAGTATTTT; CDR3 protein: CASGTSTDTQYF
clone size: once; V gene: TRBV25-1; J gene: TRBJ2-7; D gene: TRBD2; CDR3 DNA: TGTGCCAGCAGTGAATATCTGAGCGGGAGCGACGAGCAGTACTTC; CDR3 protein: CASSEYLSGSDEQYF
clone size: -; V gene: TRBV28; J gene: TRBJ1-5; D gene: -; CDR3 DNA: TGTGCCAGCAGTTTTAGCGGCCGAAATCAGCCCCAGCATTTT; CDR3 protein: CASSFSGRNQPQHF
clone size: few; V gene: TRBV15; J gene: TRBJ2-7; D gene: -; CDR3 DNA: TGTGCCACCAGCAGGATACAGAGGGCGGACGAGCAGTACTTC; CDR3 protein: CATSRIQRADEQYF
clone size: -; V gene: TRBV6-5; J gene: TRBJ2-1; D gene: -; CDR3 DNA: TGTGCCAGCACCCAGGGGAATGAGCAGTTCTTC; CDR3 protein: CASTQGNEQFF
clone size: -; V gene: TRBV19; J gene: TRBJ2-1; D gene: -; CDR3 DNA: TGTGCCAGTAGTATGTTCGGGGGCTCCTACAATGAGCAGTTCTTC; CDR3 protein: CASSMFGGSYNEQFF
clone size: -; V gene: TRBV7-2; J gene: TRBJ2-5; D gene: TRBD1; CDR3 DNA: TGTGCCAGCAGCTTAGCAGGGACAGGGCAAGAGACCCAGTACTTC; CDR3 protein: CASSLAGTGQETQYF
clone size: -; V gene: TRBV28; J gene: TRBJ2-1; D gene: TRBD2; CDR3 DNA: TGTGCCAGCAGATACCTCGCTAGCGGGGACTACAATGAGCAGTTCTTC; CDR3 protein: CASRYLASGDYNEQFF
clone size: once; V gene: TRBV11-2; J gene: TRBJ2-1; D gene: -; CDR3 DNA: TGTGCCACGGGGGGGGGACAGGGTGGCAATGAGCAGTTCTTC; CDR3 protein: CATGGGQGGNEQFF
clone size: -; V gene: TRBV7-3; J gene: TRBJ2-7; D gene: TRBD2; CDR3 DNA: TGTGCCAGCAGCCCCCTAGCGGGCTCCTACGAGCAGTACTTC; CDR3 protein: CASSPLAGSYEQYF
clone size: -; V gene: TRBV6-5; J gene: TRBJ2-2; D gene: TRBD1; CDR3 DNA: TGTGCCAGCAGACGGGACAGGAAGAACACCGGGGAGCTGTTTTTT; CDR3 protein: CASRRDRKNTGELFF
clone size: -; V gene: TRBV6-1; J gene: TRBJ2-5; D gene: -; CDR3 DNA: TGTGCCAGCAGTGAAGCGGGTCGGGGGATCGAAGCCCAGTACTTC; CDR3 protein: CASSEAGRGIEAQYF
clone size: -; V gene: TRBV5-6; J gene: TRBJ2-2; D gene: -; CDR3 DNA: TGTGCCAGCAGCTTGGTGGTCAGGTTCATGGACACCGGGGAGCTGTTTTTT; CDR3 protein: CASSLVVRFMDTGELFF
clone size: -; V gene: TRBV5-6; J gene: TRBJ2-3; D gene: -; CDR3 DNA: TGTGCCAGCAGCTGGGGAGTTACTAGCACAGATACGCAGTATTTT; CDR3 protein: CASSWGVTSTDTQYF
clone size: -; V gene: TRBV4-1; J gene: TRBJ2-4; D gene: -; CDR3 DNA: TGCGCCAGCAGCCAAGACAAGGGAGGGGGTCGGGCCAAAAACATTCAGTACTTC; CDR3 protein: CASSQDKGGGRAKNIQYF
clone size: few; V gene: TRBV28; J gene: TRBJ1-6; D gene: -; CDR3 DNA: TGTGCCAGCAGTTTGTTTGGCGGGCCCCTCCACTTT; CDR3 protein: CASSLFGGPLHF
clone size: -; V gene: TRBV6-5; J gene: TRBJ2-1; D gene: -; CDR3 DNA: TGTGCCATTAGTTCGTTCGGGTACAATGAGCAGTTCTTC; CDR3 protein: CAISSFGYNEQFF
clone size: once; V gene: TRBV4-3; J gene: TRBJ2-2; D gene: TRBD2; CDR3 DNA: TGCGCCAGCAGCCAAGATAGGGCTAGCGGGGGGGGCACCGGGGAGCTGTTTTTT; CDR3 protein: CASSQDRASGGGTGELFF
clone size: -; V gene: TRBV9; J gene: TRBJ1-6; D gene: -; CDR3 DNA: TGTGCCAGCAGCGTAGCCGGGGGTTTGCATAATTCACCCCTCCACTTT; CDR3 protein: CASSVAGGLHNSPLHF
clone size: -; V gene: TRBV27; J gene: TRBJ1-1; D gene: TRBD1; CDR3 DNA: TGTGCCAGCAGTCCCACCAATCCGACAGGGTGGAACACTGAAGCTTTCTTT; CDR3 protein: CASSPTNPTGWNTEAFF
clone size: -; V gene: TRBV9; J gene: TRBJ2-1; D gene: -; CDR3 DNA: TGTGCCAGCGGGCGGAGTCAGGGGTGGGGAGAGCAGTTCTTC; CDR3 protein: CASGRSQGWGEQFF
clone size: -; V gene: TRBV10-2; J gene: TRBJ2-3; D gene: TRBD2; CDR3 DNA: TGCGCCAGCAGTGAGTCGTCCGTGGGAGGGCCAGATACGCAGTATTTT; CDR3 protein: CASSESSVGGPDTQYF
clone size: -; V gene: TRBV7-2; J gene: TRBJ2-5; D gene: -; CDR3 DNA: TGTGCCAGCACCCGTGCAGGGGTATCCCAAGAGACCCAGTACTTC; CDR3 protein: CASTRAGVSQETQYF
clone size: once; V gene: TRBV6-5; J gene: TRBJ2-7; D gene: -; CDR3 DNA: TGTGCCAGCACTATAGGGGGGGGGTCCTACGAGCAGTACTTC; CDR3 protein: CASTIGGGSYEQYF
clone size: -; V gene: TRBV6-5; J gene: TRBJ1-3; D gene: -; CDR3 DNA: TGTGCCAGCAGCCTCGGACGGTCGGGGAACACCATATATTTT; CDR3 protein: CASSLGRSGNTIYF
clone size: -; V gene: TRBV9; J gene: TRBJ2-2; D gene: TRBD2; CDR3 DNA: TGTGCCAGCAGCGGAAGCGGGAGGGCCCGGGGTTCCACCGGGGAGCTGTTTTTT; CDR3 protein: CASSGSGRARGSTGELFF